One sample yielded the 29 T cell receptor beta chains listed below, sequenced in a study of neurological immune-mediated disorders (dated by TCRdb to about 2019). The sample's time point label is to be understood as: longitudinal time-point 1 (baseline). The library relied on 5' RACE. These reads were obtained on an Illumina HiSeq 2500. TCRdb applied fastp at Q25 and MiXCR to the public reads, then kept only in-frame beta chains. Every distinct CDR3 protein forms one entry, paired with its most common genes and DNA. The sample yields tens of thousands of distinct CDR3 sequences; roughly 13% were counted once. The ten largest clones represent approximately 4.6% of the sample. Specimen: PBMCs. The receptors come from a female donor with HTLV-1-associated myelopathy (HAM/TSP).

There are many counts of this clonotype. The V gene is TRBV12-3 or TRBV12-4, the J gene TRBJ2-5, with 10 bases that match TRBD2. The CDR3 extends over 16 amino acids. V was pared by 2 bases and J by 5 bases, with 8 bases of the junction left unmatched. CDR3 in amino acids: CASSLRLAGESETQYF. Here the CDR3 DNA reads TGTGCCAGCAGTTTACGGCTAGCGGGGGAATCGGAGACCCAGTACTTC.

In this sample, this clonotype turned up many times. This chain uses TRBV7-2 with TRBJ2-1, with D maybe TRBD2 (5 bases). V gave up 5 bases and J gave up 0 bases, with 11 bases separating them. The CDR3 sequence is 15 residues long. CDR1 SGHTA and CDR2 FQGNSA come from the germline V gene. The CDR3 DNA reads TGTGCCAGCAGCCTCGGGGAGAGCTCCTACAATGAGCAGTTCTTC. This translates into CASSLGESSYNEQFF.

Only a few counts were recorded for this clonotype. This rearrangement joins TRBV15 to TRBJ2-3; 9 positions agree with TRBD2. Per germline, CDR1 LNHNV and CDR2 YYDKDF (reference sequence). V shed 8 bases, J shed 5 bases, and the junction held 8 bases outside the gene matches. This CDR3 spans 14 amino acids. The chain's CDR3 is CATAGGGPRDTQYF. CDR3 sequence (DNA): TGTGCCACCGCGGGGGGGGGGCCGCGAGATACGCAGTATTTT.

Comment on this clonotype: Just one base apart from a much larger clone, this may be a read error. The chain links TRBV11-2 to TRBJ1-6; D gene ambiguous. The germline V gene has CDR1 SGHAT and CDR2 FQNNGV. This CDR3 has 13 amino acids. The CDR3 reads CASSLMGHSPLNF. The DNA for the CDR3 is TGTGCCAGCAGCTTAATGGGCCATTCACCCCTCAACTTT.

This clonotype was seen ten or more times. V and J are TRBV10-3 and TRBJ2-4, with D uncertain. Germline CDR1 ENHRY, CDR2 SYGVKD. Trimming removed 2 bases at V and 4 bases at J, with 3 bases between. There are 12 residues in the CDR3. The CDR3 spells CAISEGKNIQYF. The CDR3 DNA follows: TGTGCCATCAGTGAGGGGAAAAACATTCAGTACTTC.

Ten or more counts support this clonotype. This rearrangement joins TRBV3-1 to TRBJ1-4; D gene uncertain. V lost 4 bases, J lost 4 bases, and 10 bases lay in between. The CDR3 consists of 14 residues. From germline, CDR1 is LGHDT and CDR2 YNNKEL (reference sequence). The CDR3 sequence: CASSLPQDNEKLFF. CDR3 nucleotide sequence: TGTGCCAGCAGCCTTCCCCAGGATAATGAAAAACTGTTTTTT.

There are many counts of this clonotype. The V call is TRBV24-1, the J call TRBJ1-5, with D hard to call. This CDR3 spans 13 amino acids. Germline CDR1 is KGHDR and CDR2 is SFDVKD. V shed 4 bases and J shed 7 bases, with 10 bases lying between them. The CDR3 reads CATSEPGGQPQHF. The DNA for the CDR3 is TGTGCCACCAGTGAGCCGGGAGGACAGCCCCAGCATTTT.

A note on this clonotype: A much larger clone lies a single base off, so this may be a read error. The CDR3 DNA follows: TGTGCCGGCAGCGCCAGGGACAACTACGAGCAGTACTTC. Protein product: CAGSARDNYEQYF. This chain uses TRBV9 with TRBJ2-7, with D possibly TRBD1 on 6 matching bases. The germline gives CDR1 SGDLS, CDR2 YYNGEE. This CDR3 spans 13 amino acids.

This clonotype has at least ten counts. The chain couples TRBV20-1 to TRBJ1-6; D is ambiguous. With 8 bases removed from V and 1 base from J, the gap between germline ends came to 15 bases. CDR3 size: 15 residues. From germline, CDR1 is DFQATT and CDR2 SNEGSKA (reference sequence). The DNA of the CDR3 is TGCAGTACGCTAAAGGGTGGATCCTATAATTCACCCCTCCACTTT. This codes for CSTLKGGSYNSPLHF.

The chain joins TRBV30 to TRBJ2-2; D perhaps matches TRBD1 (5 bases). CDR3 length: 14 residues. Trimming removed 4 bases at V and 1 base at J, with 10 bases between. Germline CDR1 and CDR2: GTSNPN and SVGIG (reference sequence). Written as DNA, the CDR3 is TGTGCCTGGAACCCAGGGAAGAACACCGGGGAGCTGTTTTTT. Translating gives CAWNPGKNTGELFF.

This clonotype was detected a few times. The chain couples TRBV5-1 to TRBJ2-7, with TRBD1 matching 8 bases. J lost 7 bases, V lost 3 bases, and 6 bases had no gene match. The CDR3 runs to 13 residues. CDR1 SGHRS and CDR2 YFSETQ come from the germline V gene. The CDR3 nucleotides read TGCGCCAGCAGCTACGGACAGGGTGGGGAGCAGTACTTC. Its protein is CASSYGQGGEQYF. Full variable domain (remainder filled in from reference TRBV5-1 and TRBJ2-7): KAGVTQTPRYLIKTRGQQVTLSCSPISGHRSVSWYQQTPGQGLQFLFEYFSETQRNKGNFPGRFSGRQFSNSRSEMNVSTLELGDSALYLCASSYGQGGEQYFGPGTRLTVT.

The CDR3 region has the DNA TGTGCCAGCTCACCTGCCGGGGGGCCCGCAGATACGCAGTATTTT. This translates into CASSPAGGPADTQYF. This sequence joins TRBV18 and TRBJ2-3, with a weak D call TRBD2 (7 bases). CDR1 and CDR2 from the germline V gene are KGHSH and LQKENI. CDR3 length: 15 amino acids. The germline V and J ends were trimmed by 3 bases and 4 bases, with 14 bases remaining between them.

Ten or more counts support this clonotype. V is TRBV5-1 and J is TRBJ1-1; D is unresolved. CDR1 and CDR2 from the germline V gene are SGHRS and YFSETQ. V lost 5 bases to trimming and J lost 4 bases, with 12 bases between them. The CDR3 runs 13 residues. CDR3 in amino acids: CASRTEPGTEAFF. In nucleotides, the CDR3 is TGCGCCAGCAGGACCGAGCCAGGCACTGAAGCTTTCTTT.

This clonotype was detected ten times or more. The chain carries TRBV5-1 and TRBJ2-7, with TRBD2 as a possible D gene (6 bases). Germline lookup yields CDR1 SGHRS and CDR2 YFSETQ. The length of the CDR3 is 15 residues. V lost 0 bases and J 2 bases, leaving 12 bases between the germline ends. The CDR3 loop is CASSLAKGGTYEQYF. The CDR3 DNA is TGCGCCAGCAGCTTGGCAAAGGGCGGGACCTACGAGCAGTACTTC.

This clonotype appeared many times. The chain carries TRBV7-2 and TRBJ2-1, with no clear D. Trimming pared 4 bases from V and 10 bases from J, leaving 11 bases between. Germline V lookup: CDR1 SGHTA, CDR2 FQGNSA. The CDR3 loop spans 12 amino acids. As DNA, the CDR3 is TGTGCCAGCAGCTACCTAGTACAAGAGCAGTTCTTC. Translated, it gives CASSYLVQEQFF.

This clonotype was detected many times. The V gene is TRBV7-9, the J gene TRBJ1-1; 8 bases align to TRBD1. Germline CDR1 and CDR2: SEHNR and FQNEAQ (reference sequence). CDR3 size: 15 residues. Losses at the gene ends were 5 bases for V and 4 bases for J; bases not matched to a gene: 9. The CDR3 DNA is TGTGCCAGCAGCGGACCGACAGGGGCGGGCACTGAAGCTTTCTTT. Its protein product is CASSGPTGAGTEAFF.

This chain links TRBV7-9 with TRBJ1-3, with 7 bases lining up with TRBD1. The junction had 4 bases not matched to a gene; V was cut back by 5 bases and J by 0 bases. The germline gives CDR1 SEHNR, CDR2 FQNEAQ (reference sequence). The CDR3 covers 15 residues. The CDR3 here is CASSRDRVSGNTIYF. DNA for the CDR3: TGTGCCAGCAGCCGCGACAGGGTCTCTGGAAACACCATATATTTT.

This clonotype was counted many times. The CDR3 loop reads CASSLSPVRTGGYSYEQYF. For the CDR3, the DNA is TGCGCCAGCAGCTTGAGTCCGGTAAGGACGGGGGGTTACTCCTACGAGCAGTACTTC. This sequence joins TRBV5-1 and TRBJ2-7; TRBD2 matches at 7 bases. The germline V gene has CDR1 SGHRS and CDR2 YFSETQ. The CDR3 has 19 amino acids. V lost 1 base to trimming and J lost 0 bases; unmatched junction nucleotides: 16.

In this sample, this clonotype turned up a few times. The chain joins TRBV13 to TRBJ2-3, with unresolved D. CDR3 length: 15 residues. Trimming took 2 bases from V and 5 from J, leaving 14 bases between them. In germline, CDR1 is PRHDT, CDR2 FYEKMQ (reference sequence). The CDR3 coding sequence is TGTGCCAGCAGCTTACCTACGTCCTGGGGAGATACGCAGTATTTT. It encodes CASSLPTSWGDTQYF.

This clonotype has a count of ten or more. This rearrangement joins TRBV29-1 to TRBJ2-1, with TRBD1 identical over 10 bases. This CDR3 is 14 amino acids long. Trimming cost V 7 bases and J 9 bases; bases outside gene matches: 12. Germline V lookup: CDR1 SQVTM, CDR2 ANQGSEA. This CDR3 is CSAGIWDRGLEQFF. CDR3 DNA sequence: TGCAGCGCCGGAATCTGGGACAGGGGACTTGAGCAGTTCTTC.

The sample holds many counts of this clonotype. The chain has TRBV10-2 and TRBJ2-1, with 8 bases that match TRBD2. The V gene's germline CDR1 is WSHSY and CDR2 SAAADI. The CDR3 consists of 15 residues. Germline trimming cut 2 bases from V and 2 bases from J; bases unmatched to any gene: 2. The DNA of the CDR3 is TGCGCCAGCAGTGAGACGGGGGGGGCCTACAATGAGCAGTTCTTC. This codes for CASSETGGAYNEQFF.

This clonotype was seen many times. This rearrangement joins TRBV12-3 or TRBV12-4 to TRBJ2-2, with 7 bases aligning to TRBD1. V lost 6 bases to trimming and J lost 0 bases; unmatched junction nucleotides: 4. The CDR3 runs 15 residues. The CDR3 protein is CASRIQGSNTGELFF. The CDR3, as DNA: TGTGCCAGCAGGATACAGGGGTCGAACACCGGGGAGCTGTTTTTT.

This clonotype was seen at least ten times. This chain joins TRBV12-3 or TRBV12-4 and TRBJ1-3; D might be TRBD1 (5 bases). CDR3 size: 17 residues. The germline V and J ends were trimmed by 4 bases and 0 bases, with 16 bases remaining between them. CDR3 nucleotides: TGTGCCAGCAGTTCGGGGCCACAATTTAGCTCTGGAAACACCATATATTTT. Protein product: CASSSGPQFSSGNTIYF.

This sequence joins TRBV12-3 or TRBV12-4 and TRBJ2-1, with 8 bases lining up with TRBD1. There are 14 residues in the CDR3. V dropped 7 bases and J dropped 4; count of bases not matched to a gene: 6. CDR3 sequence (DNA): TGTGCCAGCAACCCGACAGGGGCTTACAATGAGCAGTTCTTC. Its translation: CASNPTGAYNEQFF.

This clonotype was detected many times. This rearrangement joins TRBV5-1 to TRBJ2-4, with 8 bases fitting TRBD1. The CDR3 spans 15 residues. V trimming: 4 bases; J trimming: 6 bases; junction bases outside the gene matches: 9. CDR1 and CDR2 (germline): SGHRS, YFSETQ. The CDR3 DNA is TGCGCCAGCAGCCATCGACAGGGGTTAGGAAACATTCAGTACTTC. Translation: CASSHRQGLGNIQYF.

The sample holds many counts of this clonotype. The chain combines TRBV5-6 with TRBJ2-7, with 12 bases identical to TRBD1. CDR1 is SGHDT, CDR2 YYEEEE, per germline. This CDR3 region has 15 residues. Unmatched junction bases numbered 7, after V lost 3 bases and J lost 6 bases. CDR3 sequence (DNA): TGTGCCAGCAGCTGGGGACAGGGGGCTGGACGCGAGCAGTACTTC. Its protein product is CASSWGQGAGREQYF.

Worth noting for this clonotype: Compared with germline, one end of the junction differs, possibly owing to a read error. V gene TRBV28 combines with J gene TRBJ2-3; TRBD1 is a possible D gene (6 bases). This CDR3 comprises 15 residues. CDR1 is MDHEN, CDR2 SYDVKM, per germline. The CDR3 reads CASSLPGQITDTQSF. In nucleotides, the CDR3 is TGTGCCAGCAGTTTACCCGGACAGATCACAGATACGCAGTCTTTT.

This clonotype was seen at least ten times. The junction shows a germline mismatch at one end, possibly a read error. This sequence joins TRBV15 and TRBJ2-2; 11 bases are a match to TRBD2. CDR3 length equals 15 residues. From germline, CDR1 is LNHNV and CDR2 YYDKDF (reference sequence). The CDR3 DNA follows: TGTGCTACCAGCAGAATAGCGGGGGGGGCCGGGGAGCTGTTTTTT. Its translation: CATSRIAGGAGELFF. The full variable domain, its missing parts supplied by reference TRBV15 and TRBJ2-2, is DAMVIQNPRYQVTQFGKPVTLSCSQTLNHNVMYWYQQKSSQAPKLLFHYYDKDFNNEADTPDNFQSRRPNTSFCFLDIRSPGLGDTAMYLCATSRIAGGAGELFFGEGSRLTVL.

This clonotype was observed at least ten times. The chain combines TRBV28 with TRBJ2-7; TRBD1 matches 10 bases. This CDR3 has 17 amino acids. V gave up 6 bases and J gave up 3 bases; unmatched junction bases: 14. Germline assignment: CDR1 MDHEN and CDR2 SYDVKM. The CDR3 spells CASSEGAGQGSLYEQYF. In DNA form, the CDR3 reads TGTGCCAGCAGCGAAGGGGCGGGACAGGGGTCCCTCTACGAGCAGTACTTC.